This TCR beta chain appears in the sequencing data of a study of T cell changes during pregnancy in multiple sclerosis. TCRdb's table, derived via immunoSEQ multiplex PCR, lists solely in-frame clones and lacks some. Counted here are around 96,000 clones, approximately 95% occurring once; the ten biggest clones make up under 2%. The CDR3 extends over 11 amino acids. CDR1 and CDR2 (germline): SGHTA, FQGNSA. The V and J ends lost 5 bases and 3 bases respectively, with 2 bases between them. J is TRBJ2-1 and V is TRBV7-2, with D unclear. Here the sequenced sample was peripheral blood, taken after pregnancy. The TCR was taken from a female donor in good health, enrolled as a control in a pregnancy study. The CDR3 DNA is TGTGCCAGCAGCCGCTACAATGAGCAGTTCTTC. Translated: CASSRYNEQFF.